This entry is about one T cell receptor (beta chain). What it binds is unknown. These data come from a study of shared clonotypes between healthy human individuals. General study results and limits: The study drew on few donors, limiting represented genetic and exposure-history diversity.

Memory CD4+ cells were the fraction left after CD45RA+ naive selection. At the deep level, the assay was run. Assay: immunoSEQ multiplex PCR; the TCRdb copy retains only in-frame clones and omits some. In the table there are over a million clones, about 96% of which are singletons. This receptor was obtained from a man aged 30 to 45 in good health. The specimen was naive CD4+ T cells sorted from blood. The sample's subset: CD45RA+ positively selected.

For the CDR3, the DNA is TGTGCCAGCAGCTTAGCTGGGACTAGCGGGAACTACGAGCAGTACTTC. Translation gives CASSLAGTSGNYEQYF. The gene calls are TRBV7-2 and TRBJ2-7, with 13 positions matching TRBD2. Losses at the gene ends were 0 bases for V and 3 bases for J; bases not matched to a gene: 2. This CDR3 spans 16 amino acids. Germline lookup yields CDR1 SGHTA and CDR2 FQGNSA.